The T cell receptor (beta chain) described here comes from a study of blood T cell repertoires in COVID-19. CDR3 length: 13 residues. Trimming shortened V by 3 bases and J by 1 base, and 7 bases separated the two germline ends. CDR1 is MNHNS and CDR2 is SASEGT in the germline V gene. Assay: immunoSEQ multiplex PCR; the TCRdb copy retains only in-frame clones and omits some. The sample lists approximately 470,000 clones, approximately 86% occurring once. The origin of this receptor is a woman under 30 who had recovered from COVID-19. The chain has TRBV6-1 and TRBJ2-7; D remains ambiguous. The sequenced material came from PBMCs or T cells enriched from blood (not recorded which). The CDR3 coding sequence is TGTGCCAGCAGTGACAGGCCTTCCTACGAGCAGTACTTC. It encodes CASSDRPSYEQYF.